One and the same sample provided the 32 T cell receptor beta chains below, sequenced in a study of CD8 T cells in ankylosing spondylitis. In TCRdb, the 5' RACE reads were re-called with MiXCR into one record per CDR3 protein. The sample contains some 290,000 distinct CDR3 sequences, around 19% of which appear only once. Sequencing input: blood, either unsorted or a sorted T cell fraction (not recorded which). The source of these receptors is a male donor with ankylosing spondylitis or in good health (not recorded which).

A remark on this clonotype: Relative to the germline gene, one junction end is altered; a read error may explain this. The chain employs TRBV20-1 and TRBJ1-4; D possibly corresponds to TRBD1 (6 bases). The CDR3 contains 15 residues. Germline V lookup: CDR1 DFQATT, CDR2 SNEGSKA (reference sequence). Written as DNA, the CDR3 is TGCGGTGCTAGAGATCGCGGCAGGGGAGGAGAAAAACTGTTTTTT. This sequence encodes CGARDRGRGGEKLFF.

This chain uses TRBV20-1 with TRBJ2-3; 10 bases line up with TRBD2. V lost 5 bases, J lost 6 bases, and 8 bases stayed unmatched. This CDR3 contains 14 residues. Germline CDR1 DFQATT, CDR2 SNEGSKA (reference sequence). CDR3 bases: TGCAGTGCTTCAGAAGCGGGGGGGCCTGATACGCAGTATTTT. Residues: CSASEAGGPDTQYF.

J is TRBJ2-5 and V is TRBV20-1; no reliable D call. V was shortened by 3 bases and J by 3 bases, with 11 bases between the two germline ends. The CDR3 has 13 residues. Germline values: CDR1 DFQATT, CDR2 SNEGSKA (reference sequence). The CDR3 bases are TGCAGTGCTAGCCTTCTAAGAAAAGAGACCCAGTACTTC. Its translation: CSASLLRKETQYF.

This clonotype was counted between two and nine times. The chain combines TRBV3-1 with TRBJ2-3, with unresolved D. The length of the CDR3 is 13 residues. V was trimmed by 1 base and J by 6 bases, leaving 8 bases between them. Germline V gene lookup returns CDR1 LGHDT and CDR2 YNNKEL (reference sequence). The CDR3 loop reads CASSQVRVDTQYF. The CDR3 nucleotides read TGTGCCAGCAGCCAAGTTCGGGTCGATACGCAGTATTTT.

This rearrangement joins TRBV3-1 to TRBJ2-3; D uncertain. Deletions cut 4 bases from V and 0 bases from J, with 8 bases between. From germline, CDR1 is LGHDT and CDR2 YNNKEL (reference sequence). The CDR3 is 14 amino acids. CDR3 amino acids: CASSPEISTDTQYF. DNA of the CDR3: TGTGCCAGCAGCCCCGAGATCAGCACAGATACGCAGTATTTT.

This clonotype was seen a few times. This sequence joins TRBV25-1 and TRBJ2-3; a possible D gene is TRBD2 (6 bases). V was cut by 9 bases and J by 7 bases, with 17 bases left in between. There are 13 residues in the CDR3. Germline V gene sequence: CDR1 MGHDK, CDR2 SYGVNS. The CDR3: CASRSGRGHTQYF. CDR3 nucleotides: TGTGCCAGTCGCAGTGGGCGGGGACATACGCAGTATTTT.

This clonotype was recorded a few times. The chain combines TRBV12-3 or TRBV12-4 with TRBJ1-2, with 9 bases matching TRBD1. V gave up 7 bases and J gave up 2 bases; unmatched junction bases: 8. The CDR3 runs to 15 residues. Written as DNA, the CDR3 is TGTGCCAGCACCACCCCGGGACAGGGAAACTATGGCTACACCTTC. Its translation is CASTTPGQGNYGYTF.

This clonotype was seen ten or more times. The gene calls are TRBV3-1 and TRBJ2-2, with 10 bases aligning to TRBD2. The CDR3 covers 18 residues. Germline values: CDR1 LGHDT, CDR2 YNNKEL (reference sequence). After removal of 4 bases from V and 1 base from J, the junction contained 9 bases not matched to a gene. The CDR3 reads CASSRGNRLAGNTGELFF. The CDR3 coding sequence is TGTGCCAGCAGCCGAGGAAACCGACTAGCGGGGAACACCGGGGAGCTGTTTTTT.

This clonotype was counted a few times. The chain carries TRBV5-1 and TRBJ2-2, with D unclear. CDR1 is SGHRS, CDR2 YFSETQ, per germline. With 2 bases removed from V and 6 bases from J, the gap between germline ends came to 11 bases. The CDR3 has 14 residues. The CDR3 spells CASSFPMFPGELFF. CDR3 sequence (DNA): TGCGCCAGCAGCTTCCCCATGTTCCCCGGGGAGCTGTTTTTT.

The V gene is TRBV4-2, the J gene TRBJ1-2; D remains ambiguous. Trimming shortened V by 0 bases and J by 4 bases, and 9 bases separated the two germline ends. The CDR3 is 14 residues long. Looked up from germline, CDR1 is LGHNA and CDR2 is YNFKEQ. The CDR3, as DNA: TGTGCCAGCAGCCAAGAACCACAGAGCTATGGCTACACCTTC. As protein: CASSQEPQSYGYTF.

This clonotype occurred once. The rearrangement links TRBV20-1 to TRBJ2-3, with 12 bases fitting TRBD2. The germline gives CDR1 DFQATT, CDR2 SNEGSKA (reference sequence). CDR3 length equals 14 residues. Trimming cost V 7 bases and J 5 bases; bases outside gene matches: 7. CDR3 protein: CSVASGGVGDTQYF. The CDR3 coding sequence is TGCAGTGTGGCTAGCGGGGGGGTCGGAGATACGCAGTATTTT.

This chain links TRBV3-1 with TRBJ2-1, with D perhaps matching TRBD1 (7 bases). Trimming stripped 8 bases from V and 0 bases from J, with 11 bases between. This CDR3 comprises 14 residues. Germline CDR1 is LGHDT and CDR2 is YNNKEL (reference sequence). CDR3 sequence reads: CASQGGISYNEQFF. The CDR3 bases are TGTGCCAGCCAGGGGGGAATCTCCTACAATGAGCAGTTCTTC.

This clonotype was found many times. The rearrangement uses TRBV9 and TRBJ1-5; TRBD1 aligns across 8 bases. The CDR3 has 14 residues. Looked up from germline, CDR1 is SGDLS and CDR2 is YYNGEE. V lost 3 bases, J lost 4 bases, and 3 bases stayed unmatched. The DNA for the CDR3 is TGTGCCAGCAGCGGCGGACAGGGTAATCAGCCCCAGCATTTT. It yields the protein CASSGGQGNQPQHF.

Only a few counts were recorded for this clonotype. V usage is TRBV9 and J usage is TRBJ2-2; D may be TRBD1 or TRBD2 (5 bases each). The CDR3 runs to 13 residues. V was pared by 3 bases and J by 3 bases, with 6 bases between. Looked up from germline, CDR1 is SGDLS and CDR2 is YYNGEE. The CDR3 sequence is CASSGDHTGELFF. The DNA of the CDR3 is TGTGCCAGCAGCGGGGACCACACCGGGGAGCTGTTTTTT.

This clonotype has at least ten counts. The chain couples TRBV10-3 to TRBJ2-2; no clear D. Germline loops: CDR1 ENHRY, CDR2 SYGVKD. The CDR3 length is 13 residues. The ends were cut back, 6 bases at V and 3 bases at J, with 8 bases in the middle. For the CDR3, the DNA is TGTGCCATCAGCCGTCGGGACACCGGGGAGCTGTTTTTT. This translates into CAISRRDTGELFF.

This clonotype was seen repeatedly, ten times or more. CDR3 protein: CASSYEGGSTDTQYF. In DNA form, the CDR3 reads TGTGCCAGCAGTTACGAGGGGGGCAGCACAGATACGCAGTATTTT. The chain is built from TRBV6-6 and TRBJ2-3; D may match TRBD1 or TRBD2 (6 bases each). CDR1 is MNHNY and CDR2 is SVGAGI in the germline V gene (reference sequence). The CDR3 has 15 amino acids. V lost 2 bases and J 0 bases, leaving 9 bases between the germline ends.

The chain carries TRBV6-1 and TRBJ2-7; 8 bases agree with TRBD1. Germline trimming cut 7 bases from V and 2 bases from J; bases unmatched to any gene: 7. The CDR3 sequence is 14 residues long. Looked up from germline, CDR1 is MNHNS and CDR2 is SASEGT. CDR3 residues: CASTIQDRAYEQYV. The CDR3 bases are TGTGCCAGCACCATCCAGGACAGGGCCTACGAGCAGTACGTC.

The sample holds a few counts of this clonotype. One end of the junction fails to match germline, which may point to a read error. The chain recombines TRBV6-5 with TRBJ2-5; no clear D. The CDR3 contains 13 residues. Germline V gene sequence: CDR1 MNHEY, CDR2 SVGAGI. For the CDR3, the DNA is TGTGCCAGCAGTGACTCCAACCAAGAGACCCAGTACTTC. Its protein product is CASSDSNQETQYF.

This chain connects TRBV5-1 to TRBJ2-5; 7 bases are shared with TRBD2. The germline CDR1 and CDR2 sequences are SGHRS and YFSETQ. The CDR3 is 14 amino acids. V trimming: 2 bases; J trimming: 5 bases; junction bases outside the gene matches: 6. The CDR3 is CASSFAGAVETQYF. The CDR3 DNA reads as TGCGCCAGCAGCTTTGCGGGAGCGGTGGAGACCCAGTACTTC.

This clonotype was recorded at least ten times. CDR3 in amino acids: CASRDTGDQPQHF. CDR3 coding DNA: TGCGCCAGCAGAGATACAGGGGATCAGCCCCAGCATTTT. The chain links TRBV10-2 to TRBJ1-5; the match to TRBD1 covers 7 bases. The trim removed 6 bases at V and 5 bases at J, leaving 4 bases unmatched. Per germline, CDR1 WSHSY and CDR2 SAAADI. The CDR3 length is 13 residues.

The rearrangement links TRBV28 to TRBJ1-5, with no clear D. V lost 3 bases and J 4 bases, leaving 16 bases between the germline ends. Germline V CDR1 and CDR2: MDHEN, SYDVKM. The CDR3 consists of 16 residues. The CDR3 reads CASSFVTRYSNQPQHF. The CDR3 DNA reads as TGTGCCAGCAGTTTTGTCACCAGATATTCTAATCAGCCCCAGCATTTT.

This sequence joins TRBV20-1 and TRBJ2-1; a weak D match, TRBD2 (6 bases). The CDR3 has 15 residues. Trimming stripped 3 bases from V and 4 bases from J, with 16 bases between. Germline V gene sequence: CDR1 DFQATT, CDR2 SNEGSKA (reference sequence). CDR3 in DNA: TGCAGTGCTAGTGGGCTGGAGGGGCTTTACAATGAGCAGTTCTTC. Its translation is CSASGLEGLYNEQFF.

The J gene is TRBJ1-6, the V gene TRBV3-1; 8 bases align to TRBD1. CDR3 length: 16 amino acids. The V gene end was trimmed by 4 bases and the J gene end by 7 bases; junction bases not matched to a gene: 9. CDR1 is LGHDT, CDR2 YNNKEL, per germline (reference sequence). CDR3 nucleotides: TGTGCCAGCAGCCTAACACCGACAGGGGTGAATTCACCCCTCCACTTT. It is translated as CASSLTPTGVNSPLHF. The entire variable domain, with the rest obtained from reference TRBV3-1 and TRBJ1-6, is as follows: DTAVSQTPKYLVTQMGNDKSIKCEQNLGHDTMYWYKQDSKKFLKIMFSYNNKELIINETVPNRFSPKSPDKAHLNLHINSLELGDSAVYFCASSLTPTGVNSPLHFGNGTRLTVT.

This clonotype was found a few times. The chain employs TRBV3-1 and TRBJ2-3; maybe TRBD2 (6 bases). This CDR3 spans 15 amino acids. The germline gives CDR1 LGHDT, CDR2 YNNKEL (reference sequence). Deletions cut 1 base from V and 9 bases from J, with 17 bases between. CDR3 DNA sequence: TGTGCCAGCAGCCAAGGAGCGGCGGGGATAGCGACGCAGTATTTT. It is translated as CASSQGAAGIATQYF.

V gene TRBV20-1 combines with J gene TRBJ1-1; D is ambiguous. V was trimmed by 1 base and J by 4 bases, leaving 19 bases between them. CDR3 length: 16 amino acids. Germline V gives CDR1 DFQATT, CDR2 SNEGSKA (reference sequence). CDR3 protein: CSARARVGVMGTEAFF. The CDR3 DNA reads TGCAGTGCTAGAGCCCGGGTCGGGGTTATGGGCACTGAAGCTTTCTTT.

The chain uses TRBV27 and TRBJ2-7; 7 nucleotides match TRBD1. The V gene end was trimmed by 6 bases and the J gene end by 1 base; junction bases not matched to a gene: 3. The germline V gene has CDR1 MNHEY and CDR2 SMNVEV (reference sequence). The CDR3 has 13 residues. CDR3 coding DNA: TGTGCCAGCAGGAAACAGGGGTCCTACGAGCAGTACGTC. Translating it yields CASRKQGSYEQYV.

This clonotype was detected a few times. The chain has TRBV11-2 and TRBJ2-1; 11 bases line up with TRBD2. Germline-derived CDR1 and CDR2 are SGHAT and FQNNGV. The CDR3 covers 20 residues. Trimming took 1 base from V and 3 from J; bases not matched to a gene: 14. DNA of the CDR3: TGTGCCAGCAGCTTAGTGGGTTTACTAGCGGGAGTAACTTTCTACAATGAGCAGTTCTTC. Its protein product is CASSLVGLLAGVTFYNEQFF.

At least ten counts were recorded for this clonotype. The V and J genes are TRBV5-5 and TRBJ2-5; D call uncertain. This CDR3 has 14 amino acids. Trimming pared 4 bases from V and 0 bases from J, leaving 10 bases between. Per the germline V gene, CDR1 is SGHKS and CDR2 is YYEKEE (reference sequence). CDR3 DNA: TGTGCCAGCAGCGGCTGGGCGGACCAAGAGACCCAGTACTTC. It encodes CASSGWADQETQYF.

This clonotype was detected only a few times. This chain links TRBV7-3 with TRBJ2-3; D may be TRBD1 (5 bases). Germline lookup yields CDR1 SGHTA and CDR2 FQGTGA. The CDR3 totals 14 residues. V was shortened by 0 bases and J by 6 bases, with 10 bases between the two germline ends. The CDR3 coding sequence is TGTGCCAGCAGCTTAACCGGGCCAGGGGATACGCAGTATTTT. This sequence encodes CASSLTGPGDTQYF. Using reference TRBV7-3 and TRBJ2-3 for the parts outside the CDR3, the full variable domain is GAGVSQTPSNKVTEKGKYVELRCDPISGHTALYWYRQSLGQGPEFLIYFQGTGAADDSGLPNDRFFAVRPEGSVSTLKIQRTERGDSAVYLCASSLTGPGDTQYFGPGTRLTVL.

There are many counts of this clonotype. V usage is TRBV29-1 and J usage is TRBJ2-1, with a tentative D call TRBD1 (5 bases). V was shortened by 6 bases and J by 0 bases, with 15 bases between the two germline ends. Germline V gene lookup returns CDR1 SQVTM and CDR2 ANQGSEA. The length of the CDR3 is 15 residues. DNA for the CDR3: TGCAGCGTGGCTAATGGCAGGGACTCCTACAATGAGCAGTTCTTC. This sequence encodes CSVANGRDSYNEQFF.

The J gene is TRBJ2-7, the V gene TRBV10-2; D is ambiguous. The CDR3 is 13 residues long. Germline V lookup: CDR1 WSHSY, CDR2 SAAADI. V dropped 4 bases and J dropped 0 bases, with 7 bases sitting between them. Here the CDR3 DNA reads TGCGCCAGCAGTGTAACATTCTCCTACGAGCAGTACGTC. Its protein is CASSVTFSYEQYV.

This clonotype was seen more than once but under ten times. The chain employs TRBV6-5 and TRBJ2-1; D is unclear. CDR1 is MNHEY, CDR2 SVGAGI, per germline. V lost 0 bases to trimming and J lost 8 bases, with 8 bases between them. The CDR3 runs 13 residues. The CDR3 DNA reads TGTGCCAGCAGTTACTCGCTTCTGGATGAGCAGTTCTTC. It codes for CASSYSLLDEQFF.